The 17 T cell receptor beta chains below all came from one sample that was sequenced in a study of blood T cell repertoires in COVID-19. Using immunoSEQ multiplex PCR, the repertoire was profiled, and TCRdb retains in-frame clones only, with some absent. The sample includes fewer than 300,000 clones, 85% to 90% seen only once; the top ten take about a sixth. Sample: PBMCs or T cells enriched from blood (not recorded which). All receptors derive from a man aged 18-30 years who had recovered from COVID-19.

V usage is TRBV9 and J usage is TRBJ2-2; perhaps TRBD2 as D (5 bases). Looked up from germline, CDR1 is SGDLS and CDR2 is YYNGEE. CDR3 length: 13 residues. The V end was cut by 4 bases, the J end by 6 bases, with 10 bases between. DNA for the CDR3: TGTGCCAGCAGCACCTCTAGCCCCGGGGAGCTGTTTTTT. The encoded protein is CASSTSSPGELFF.

The chain has TRBV28 and TRBJ2-7; the match to TRBD2 covers 8 bases. J gave up 5 bases and V 7 bases, and 10 bases lay outside the gene matches. This CDR3 is built from 14 residues. The V gene's germline CDR1 is MDHEN and CDR2 SYDVKM. The CDR3: CASNIPSGSNEQYF. CDR3 bases: TGTGCCAGCAATATTCCGAGCGGGAGTAACGAGCAGTACTTC.

A word on this clone: At one end the junction does not follow the germline gene, possibly because of a read error. The chain uses TRBV6-5 and TRBJ2-7; D not resolved. The CDR3 runs 11 residues. CDR1 is MNHEY, CDR2 SVGAGI, per germline. The CDR3 DNA reads TGTGCCAGCAGTCACTCCTACGAGCAGTACTTC. Protein sequence: CASSHSYEQYF.

CDR3 bases: TGTGCCAGCAGTTCGGGACAGACTGCCACTGAAGCTTTCTTT. Translated: CASSSGQTATEAFF. The chain is built from TRBV28 and TRBJ1-1, with 7 bases lining up with TRBD1. The germline V gene has CDR1 MDHEN and CDR2 SYDVKM. Trimming at V came to 4 bases and at J to 4 bases, leaving 6 bases not matched to a gene. This CDR3 has 14 residues.

V is TRBV5-1 and J is TRBJ2-2; TRBD1 might be the D (7 bases). CDR3 length equals 15 residues. Germline-derived CDR1 and CDR2 are SGHRS and YFSETQ. The V end was cut by 4 bases, the J end by 4 bases, with 14 bases between. CDR3 in DNA: TGCGCCAGCAGCAGGAGGGGACAGTTCACCGGGGAGCTGTTTTTT. Translated, it gives CASSRRGQFTGELFF.

The V call is TRBV11-2, the J call TRBJ1-6, with 8 bases matching TRBD1. V gave up 1 base and J gave up 8 bases; unmatched junction bases: 4. CDR3 length: 15 residues. CDR1 and CDR2 (germline): SGHAT, FQNNGV. CDR3 loop: CASSLVPGQDSPLHF. The CDR3 nucleotides read TGTGCCAGCAGCTTAGTCCCGGGACAGGATTCACCCCTCCACTTT. Supplemented by reference TRBV11-2 and TRBJ1-6, the full variable domain reads EAGVAQSPRYKIIEKRQSVAFWCNPISGHATLYWYQQILGQGPKLLIQFQNNGVVDDSQLPKDRFSAERLKGVDSTLKIQPAKLEDSAVYLCASSLVPGQDSPLHFGNGTRLTVT.

The chain recombines TRBV2 with TRBJ2-7; 8 bases are shared with TRBD1. V was pared by 2 bases and J by 4 bases, with 7 bases of the junction left unmatched. Germline lookup yields CDR1 SNHLY and CDR2 FYNNEI. CDR3 length equals 15 residues. As DNA, the CDR3 is TGTGCCAGCAGTGAAAGGACAGGGAAGGTTTACGAGCAGTACTTC. This gives the protein CASSERTGKVYEQYF. Full variable domain (rest looked up from reference TRBV2 and TRBJ2-7): EPEVTQTPSHQVTQMGQEVILRCVPISNHLYFYWYRQILGQKVEFLVSFYNNEISEKSEIFDDQFSVERPDGSNFTLKIRSTKLEDSAMYFCASSERTGKVYEQYFGPGTRLTVT.

The rearrangement joins TRBV7-9 to TRBJ2-3, with TRBD2 matching over 9 bases. With V trimmed by 5 bases and J by 3 bases, 15 bases remained unmatched. CDR1 and CDR2 (germline): SEHNR, FQNEAQ (reference sequence). The CDR3 totals 18 residues. The CDR3 DNA reads TGTGCCAGCAGCCCTCCCTATCTCCTAGCGGGAAGGACAGATACGCAGTATTTT. It codes for CASSPPYLLAGRTDTQYF.

This chain connects TRBV2 to TRBJ1-4; tentatively, D is TRBD1 (6 bases). Looked up from germline, CDR1 is SNHLY and CDR2 is FYNNEI. V lost 9 bases, J lost 0 bases, and 14 bases lay in between. The CDR3 length is 15 residues. This CDR3 reads CASNRQVATNEKLFF. DNA of the CDR3: TGTGCCAGTAACCGACAGGTCGCAACTAATGAAAAACTGTTTTTT.

This chain joins TRBV9 and TRBJ1-2, with 7 bases identical to TRBD1. The length of the CDR3 is 16 residues. Germline loops: CDR1 SGDLS, CDR2 YYNGEE. V was pared by 1 base and J by 8 bases, with 14 bases of the junction left unmatched. The CDR3 region is CASSVNSRDSLQGYTF. CDR3 in DNA: TGTGCCAGCAGCGTAAATTCTCGGGACAGCCTCCAAGGCTACACCTTC.

The V call is TRBV5-5, the J call TRBJ2-7, with 7 bases identical to TRBD1. The CDR3 loop spans 16 amino acids. J was trimmed by 0 bases and V by 4 bases; bases with no gene match: 10. CDR1 is SGHKS and CDR2 is YYEKEE in the germline V gene (reference sequence). The CDR3 DNA is TGTGCCAGCAGCCCATCTGGGACAGATTACTCCTACGAGCAGTACTTC. Residues: CASSPSGTDYSYEQYF.

The J gene is TRBJ2-1, the V gene TRBV7-9, with 8 bases lining up with TRBD2. The trim removed 11 bases at V and 7 bases at J, leaving 13 bases unmatched. Germline CDR1 is SEHNR and CDR2 is FQNEAQ (reference sequence). This CDR3 contains 14 residues. CDR3 protein: CAWRGAGAGNEQFF. Written as DNA, the CDR3 is TGTGCCTGGAGGGGAGCGGGAGCTGGTAATGAGCAGTTCTTC.

This chain links TRBV2 with TRBJ1-2; D perhaps matches TRBD1 (5 bases). Germline V CDR1 and CDR2: SNHLY, FYNNEI. V was shortened by 6 bases and J by 8 bases, with 13 bases between the two germline ends. The CDR3 runs 12 residues. The CDR3 spells CASRNLREGYTF. CDR3 sequence (DNA): TGTGCCAGCAGGAACCTCAGGGAAGGCTACACCTTC.

V gene TRBV7-9 combines with J gene TRBJ2-1, with D perhaps matching TRBD2 (5 bases). The CDR3 totals 15 residues. V dropped 6 bases and J dropped 1 base, with 13 bases sitting between them. Germline CDR1 is SEHNR and CDR2 is FQNEAQ (reference sequence). For the CDR3, the DNA is TGTGCCAGCAGTCCAGAGGGCAGATCCTACAATGAGCAGTTCTTC. It specifies CASSPEGRSYNEQFF. Together with reference TRBV7-9 and TRBJ2-1, the CDR3 gives the full variable domain: DTGVSQNPRHKITKRGQNVTFRCDPISEHNRLYWYRQTLGQGPEFLTYFQNEAQLEKSRLLSDRFSAERPKGSFSTLEIQRTEQGDSAMYLCASSPEGRSYNEQFFGPGTRLTVL.

V is TRBV19 and J is TRBJ1-1; no clear D. Germline assignment: CDR1 LNHDA and CDR2 SQIVND (reference sequence). This CDR3 is 13 amino acids long. V was trimmed by 6 bases and J by 2 bases, leaving 10 bases between them. CDR3 in amino acids: CASSDSANTEAFF. The DNA of the CDR3 is TGTGCCAGTAGCGACTCAGCAAACACTGAAGCTTTCTTT.

The chain has TRBV5-1 and TRBJ2-1; no firm D call. Trimming shortened V by 4 bases and J by 6 bases, and 11 bases separated the two germline ends. The germline CDR1 and CDR2 sequences are SGHRS and YFSETQ. The CDR3 covers 13 residues. The CDR3 DNA follows: TGCGCCAGCAGCCCTAATAGAGGCAATGAGCAGTTCTTC. It codes for CASSPNRGNEQFF.

The chain recombines TRBV10-1 with TRBJ1-6; D unclear. Germline V gives CDR1 WNHNN, CDR2 SYGVQD (reference sequence). The V end was cut by 3 bases, the J end by 5 bases, with 8 bases between. This CDR3 has 14 residues. CDR3 loop: CASSDQRDNSPLHF. The DNA of the CDR3 is TGCGCCAGCAGTGATCAACGGGATAATTCACCCCTCCACTTT.